The 17 T cell receptor beta chains below come from one sample, sequenced in a study of T-cell reconstitution after alpha-beta-depleted transplantation in children. Using unique molecular identifiers, the investigators prepared the TCRbeta library. A single record per CDR3 protein comes from TCRdb applying MiXCR to the PCR reads. The repertoire includes under 850,000 distinct CDR3 sequences, around 12% of them detected once, and 0.79% sits in the top ten. This sample comprised PBMCs, obtained before TCRalphabeta/CD19-depleted stem cell transplant. These receptors came from a girl aged 2 to 9 with congenital amegakaryocytic thrombocytopenia, due to receive a stem cell transplant.

This clonotype was observed a handful of times. The V gene is TRBV12-3 or TRBV12-4, the J gene TRBJ2-7; D is unclear. This CDR3 region has 14 residues. The V end was cut by 5 bases, the J end by 2 bases, with 13 bases between. The CDR3 sequence is CASSVNELAYEQYF. In DNA form, the CDR3 reads TGTGCCAGCAGTGTAAATGAGCTAGCCTACGAGCAGTACTTC.

This clonotype was seen at least ten times. V gene TRBV5-1 combines with J gene TRBJ2-3; D remains unclear. V was shortened by 2 bases and J by 8 bases, with 15 bases between the two germline ends. Germline loops: CDR1 SGHRS, CDR2 YFSETQ. The CDR3 sequence is 14 residues long. Written as DNA, the CDR3 is TGCGCCAGCAGCTTTGGCGGTCCGCCGGGTACGCAGTATTTT. It encodes CASSFGGPPGTQYF.

This clonotype was counted ten times or more. This chain links TRBV29-1 with TRBJ2-7, with TRBD2 matching 7 bases. The V segment lost 3 bases and the J segment 3 bases; nucleotides outside the gene matches: 14. CDR1 and CDR2 from the germline V gene are SQVTM and ANQGSEA. The CDR3 sequence is 16 residues long. The CDR3 here is CSVEAPGRGMNYEQYF. In nucleotides, the CDR3 is TGCAGCGTTGAGGCCCCCGGGCGGGGGATGAACTACGAGCAGTACTTC.

Note on this clonotype: A much larger clone differs from this one at a single base, so this may be a read error. The chain couples TRBV12-3 or TRBV12-4 to TRBJ2-6, with D possibly matching TRBD1 (5 bases). There are 16 residues in the CDR3. CDR3 sequence reads: CASSRNSGSGANGLTF. As DNA, the CDR3 is TGTGCCAGCAGTCGAAACTCAGGATCTGGGGCCAACGGCCTGACTTTC.

This clonotype was found many times. The chain links TRBV28 to TRBJ1-3; no clear D. The CDR3 is 13 amino acids. Trimming took off 10 bases at V and 9 bases at J, with 19 bases between the two ends. The germline gives CDR1 MDHEN, CDR2 SYDVKM. The CDR3 loop is CATRRTAAGTIYF. In DNA, the CDR3 is TGTGCCACGCGCCGGACGGCAGCTGGCACCATATATTTT. The full variable domain, in which reference TRBV28 and TRBJ1-3 provide the parts outside the CDR3, is DVKVTQSSRYLVKRTGEKVFLECVQDMDHENMFWYRQDPGLGLRLIYFSYDVKMKEKGDIPEGYSVSREKKERFSLILESASTNQTSMYLCATRRTAAGTIYFGEGSWLTVV.

This clonotype occurred many times. The V and J genes are TRBV29-1 and TRBJ1-1, with D unclear. The CDR3 runs 13 residues. The V gene's germline CDR1 is SQVTM and CDR2 ANQGSEA. V lost 2 bases and J 0 bases, leaving 7 bases between the germline ends. The CDR3 reads CSVERTLNTEAFF. For the CDR3, the DNA is TGCAGCGTTGAACGGACCCTGAACACTGAAGCTTTCTTT.

There are many counts of this clonotype. V and J are TRBV12-3 or TRBV12-4 and TRBJ1-2, with 7 bases that match TRBD1. V lost 1 base, J lost 7 bases, and 6 bases stayed unmatched. CDR3 length equals 14 residues. The CDR3 here is CASSLGQGGFGYTF. DNA of the CDR3: TGTGCCAGCAGTTTAGGACAGGGTGGTTTTGGCTACACCTTC.

This clonotype was counted between two and nine times. The rearrangement links TRBV3-1 to TRBJ2-3; D possibly corresponds to TRBD2 (6 bases). The CDR3 has 15 amino acids. The germline V and J ends were trimmed by 4 bases and 2 bases, with 13 bases remaining between them. Germline CDR1 is LGHDT and CDR2 is YNNKEL (reference sequence). The CDR3 coding sequence is TGTGCCAGCAGCCCAGAGGGACTCTACACAGATACGCAGTATTTT. It translates to CASSPEGLYTDTQYF.

This clonotype has a handful of counts. V and J are TRBV5-8 and TRBJ2-3, with no clear D. The V gene's germline CDR1 is SGHTS and CDR2 YDEGEE. The CDR3 is 16 amino acids. Trimming cost V 4 bases and J 1 base, with 16 bases left between them. The CDR3 DNA reads TGTGCCAGCAGCCTAGGATCTAGTCCGCGCACAGATACGCAGTATTTT. Translated: CASSLGSSPRTDTQYF.

There are many counts of this clonotype. This sequence joins TRBV20-1 and TRBJ2-1, with D possibly being TRBD2 (6 bases). The germline V gene encodes CDR1 DFQATT and CDR2 SNEGSKA (reference sequence). The length of the CDR3 is 16 residues. Trimming took off 0 bases at V and 1 base at J, with 13 bases between the two ends. This chain's CDR3 is CSARDQAGRSYNEQFF. CDR3 coding DNA: TGCAGTGCTAGAGATCAGGCGGGACGGTCCTACAATGAGCAGTTCTTC.

This clonotype has ten or more counts. This rearrangement joins TRBV20-1 to TRBJ2-3; D might be TRBD2 (6 bases). CDR3 length: 15 residues. From germline, CDR1 is DFQATT and CDR2 SNEGSKA (reference sequence). V gave up 4 bases and J gave up 2 bases, with 16 bases separating them. The CDR3 region has the DNA TGCAGTGCTACCTTCCGGGGGACGAACACAGATACGCAGTATTTT. It encodes CSATFRGTNTDTQYF.

This clonotype has just a few counts. V usage is TRBV5-1 and J usage is TRBJ2-7; no firm D call. This CDR3 region has 13 residues. Between the trimmed V and J ends, which lost 2 bases and 3 bases, there was a span of 9 bases. Germline CDR1 reads SGHRS; CDR2 reads YFSETQ. The CDR3 DNA follows: TGCGCCAGCAGCTTATGGACGGGCTACGAGCAGTACTTC. Translated, it gives CASSLWTGYEQYF.

In this sample, this clonotype turned up many times. V is TRBV5-1 and J is TRBJ2-1, with 12 bases matching TRBD2. V lost 10 bases, J lost 1 base, and 9 bases stayed unmatched. Germline CDR1 is SGHRS and CDR2 is YFSETQ. This CDR3 spans 16 amino acids. The CDR3 region has the DNA TGCGCCTCCGGGACTAGCGGGCTTCGATCCTACAATGAGCAGTTCTTC. It encodes CASGTSGLRSYNEQFF.

The table lists this clonotype with a few counts. V is TRBV15 and J is TRBJ2-1; D possibly matches TRBD1 or TRBD2 (5 bases each). The CDR3 totals 16 residues. CDR1 and CDR2 from the germline V gene are LNHNV and YYDKDF (reference sequence). The V and J ends lost 3 bases and 4 bases respectively, with 16 bases between them. In DNA, the CDR3 is TGTGCCACCAGCAGGGGACCGAATACTGTTTACAATGAGCAGTTCTTC. Translating it yields CATSRGPNTVYNEQFF.

The V call is TRBV20-1, the J call TRBJ2-6; possibly TRBD2 for D (5 bases). The V end was cut by 1 base, the J end by 0 bases, with 7 bases between. The germline CDR1 and CDR2 sequences are DFQATT and SNEGSKA (reference sequence). The CDR3 contains 15 residues. The CDR3 loop is CSARARDSGANVLTF. CDR3 sequence (DNA): TGCAGTGCTAGAGCCCGGGACTCTGGGGCCAACGTCCTGACTTTC.

This chain uses TRBV30 with TRBJ1-2; D is unresolved. This CDR3 is 16 amino acids long. V was pared by 2 bases and J by 4 bases, with 20 bases between. Germline loops: CDR1 GTSNPN, CDR2 SVGIG (reference sequence). The CDR3 loop is CAWSPPLDGISYGYTF. In DNA, the CDR3 is TGTGCCTGGAGTCCCCCCCTTGACGGAATATCCTATGGCTACACCTTC.

The chain employs TRBV11-1 and TRBJ1-6, with 8 bases matching TRBD1. The germline CDR1 and CDR2 sequences are SGHAT and FQDESV (reference sequence). The trim removed 4 bases at V and 7 bases at J, leaving 15 bases unmatched. The CDR3 has 18 amino acids. CDR3 bases: TGTGCCAGCAGCTCATCAGTGTATGGGACAGGCGGAAATTCACCCCTCCACTTT. Protein: CASSSSVYGTGGNSPLHF. The complete variable domain, with remaining parts taken from reference TRBV11-1 and TRBJ1-6, reads EAEVAQSPRYKITEKSQAVAFWCDPISGHATLYWYRQILGQGPELLVQFQDESVVDDSQLPKDRFSAERLKGVDSTLKIQPAELGDSAMYLCASSSSVYGTGGNSPLHFGNGTRLTVT.